In its sample, the clone carrying this TCR beta chain was seen a few times. Its antigen is unidentified. The data are from a study of T cells after yellow fever vaccination. Study-wide results and limits: Booster samples showed a return of most primary-vaccination clones (around 95% CD4, 88% CD8).

The CDR3 runs to 13 residues. The germline V gene has CDR1 MNHNS and CDR2 SASEGT. V shed 11 bases and J shed 2 bases, with 15 bases lying between them. TCRdb reanalysed the 5' RACE reads using MiXCR and keeps one entry per CDR3 protein. Seen here are a few hundred thousand distinct CDR3 sequences, about 5.2% observed once, and the top ten hold less than 3.5%. V is TRBV6-1 and J is TRBJ2-5; a weak D match, TRBD1 (5 bases). This specimen consisted of CD4+ T cells sorted from PBMCs, obtained on the day of the yellow fever booster vaccination. The sequence came from a man aged 18-30 years who received the YFV17D yellow fever vaccine. For the CDR3, the DNA is TGTGCCGGGTCAGGGTTGGGGCAAGAGACCCAGTACTTC. Translation gives CAGSGLGQETQYF.